These 6 T cell receptor beta chains originate from one sample sequenced in a study of T cells in women clearing cervical HPV infection. Profiling relied on immunoSEQ multiplex PCR, and the TCRdb table lists in-frame clones only, not all of them. This repertoire includes tens of thousands of clones. Material: blood buffy coat. The receptors derive from a woman between 18 and 75 years old with a cervical HPV16 infection that either progressed to CIN3+ or cleared (not recorded which).

Regarding this clone: The read terminates 3 residues ahead of where the CDR3 ends, so the germline J gene completes it. This chain uses TRBV5-6 with TRBJ2-5, with D possibly matching TRBD1 (5 bases). There are 14 residues in the CDR3. The germline V gene has CDR1 SGHDT and CDR2 YYEEEE. The V end was cut by 2 bases, the J end by 4 bases, with 12 bases between. The CDR3 loop is CASSFVGAGETQYF. The part of the CDR3 DNA that was read is TGTGCCAGCAGCTTTGTAGGGGCAGGAGAGACC.

A note on this clone: The read finishes 3 residues shy of the CDR3 end, and the germline J gene is used to complete it. V and J are TRBV7-3 and TRBJ1-2, with D tentatively TRBD1 (5 bases). CDR1 and CDR2 from the germline V gene are SGHTA and FQGTGA. The CDR3 consists of 16 residues. The CDR3 bases that were read are TGTGCCAGCAGCCCTGCCTCGGGACTCCTCTACAATGAC. Its protein is CASSPASGLLYND. The CDR3 in its entirety is CASSPASGLLYNDYTF. Supplemented by reference TRBV7-3 and TRBJ1-2, the full variable domain reads GAGVSQTPSNKVTEKGKYVELRCDPISGHTALYWYRQSLGQGPEFLIYFQGTGAADDSGLPNDRFFAVRPEGSVSTLKIQRTERGDSAVYLCASSPASGLLYNDYTFGSGTRLTVV.

Concerning this clone itself: The missing CDR3 end, 3 residues past where the read stops, is filled in from the germline J gene. The chain employs TRBV18 and TRBJ1-4, with TRBD1 matching 10 bases. This CDR3 spans 14 amino acids. Unmatched junction bases numbered 5, after V lost 8 bases and J lost 5 bases. Germline CDR1 reads KGHSH; CDR2 reads LQKENI. CDR3 loop: CASARQGANEKLFF. Incomplete CDR3 DNA: TGTGCCAGCGCTAGACAGGGGGCGAATGAAAAA.

Notes on this clone: The read ends 3 residues early relative to the CDR3; the germline J gene fills the gap. The V gene is TRBV7-2, the J gene TRBJ2-5; no clear D. V was cut by 3 bases and J by 7 bases, with 9 bases left in between. The CDR3 sequence is 12 residues long. Germline values: CDR1 SGHTA, CDR2 FQGNSA. This CDR3 is CASSFSAGTQYF. Incomplete CDR3 DNA: TGTGCCAGCAGCTTTAGTGCTGGGACC.

Remarks on this clone: The observed sequence ends 3 residues before the CDR3 terminus, with the missing tail filled in from the germline J gene. V is TRBV5-1 and J is TRBJ2-2; 8 bases fit TRBD2. This CDR3 contains 14 residues. Germline V gives CDR1 SGHRS, CDR2 YFSETQ. V shed 4 bases and J 6 bases; nucleotides not matched to a gene: 5. CDR3 sequence: CASSPGGASGELFF. The sequenced CDR3 bases are TGCGCCAGCAGCCCGGGGGGGGCCTCCGGGGAG. The entire variable domain, with the rest obtained from reference TRBV5-1 and TRBJ2-2, is as follows: KAGVTQTPRYLIKTRGQQVTLSCSPISGHRSVSWYQQTPGQGLQFLFEYFSETQRNKGNFPGRFSGRQFSNSRSEMNVSTLELGDSALYLCASSPGGASGELFFGEGSRLTVL.

Concerning this clone itself: The read stops 3 residues short of the end of the CDR3; the missing end is completed from the germline J gene. The genes are TRBV20-1 and TRBJ2-5, with 10 bases aligning to TRBD2. CDR3 size: 16 residues. V lost 0 bases, J lost 7 bases, and 11 bases stayed unmatched. Germline V gene lookup returns CDR1 DFQATT and CDR2 SNEGSKA (reference sequence). The covered CDR3 bases are TGCAGTGCTAGAGATGCTCGGACTAGCGGTACAGGGACC. Residues: CSARDARTSGTGT. The CDR3 in its entirety is CSARDARTSGTGTQYF.